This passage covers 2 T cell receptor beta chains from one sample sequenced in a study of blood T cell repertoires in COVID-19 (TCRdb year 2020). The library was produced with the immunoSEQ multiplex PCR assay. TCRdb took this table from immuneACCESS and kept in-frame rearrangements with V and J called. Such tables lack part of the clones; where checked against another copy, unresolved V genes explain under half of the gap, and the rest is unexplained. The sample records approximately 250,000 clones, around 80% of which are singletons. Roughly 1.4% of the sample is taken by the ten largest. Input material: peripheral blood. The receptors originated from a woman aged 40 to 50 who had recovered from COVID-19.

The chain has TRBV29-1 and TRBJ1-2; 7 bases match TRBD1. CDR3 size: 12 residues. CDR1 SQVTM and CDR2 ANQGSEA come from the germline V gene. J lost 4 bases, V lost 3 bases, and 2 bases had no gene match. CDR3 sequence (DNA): TGCAGCGTTGAGACAGGGTTCTATGGCTACACCTTC. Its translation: CSVETGFYGYTF.

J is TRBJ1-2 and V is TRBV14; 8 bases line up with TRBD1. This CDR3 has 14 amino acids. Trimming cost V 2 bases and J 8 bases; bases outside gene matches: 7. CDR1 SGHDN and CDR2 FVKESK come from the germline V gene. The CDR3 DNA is TGTGCCAGCAGCCAAAACCCAGGGGGCAACGGCTACACCTTC. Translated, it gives CASSQNPGGNGYTF.